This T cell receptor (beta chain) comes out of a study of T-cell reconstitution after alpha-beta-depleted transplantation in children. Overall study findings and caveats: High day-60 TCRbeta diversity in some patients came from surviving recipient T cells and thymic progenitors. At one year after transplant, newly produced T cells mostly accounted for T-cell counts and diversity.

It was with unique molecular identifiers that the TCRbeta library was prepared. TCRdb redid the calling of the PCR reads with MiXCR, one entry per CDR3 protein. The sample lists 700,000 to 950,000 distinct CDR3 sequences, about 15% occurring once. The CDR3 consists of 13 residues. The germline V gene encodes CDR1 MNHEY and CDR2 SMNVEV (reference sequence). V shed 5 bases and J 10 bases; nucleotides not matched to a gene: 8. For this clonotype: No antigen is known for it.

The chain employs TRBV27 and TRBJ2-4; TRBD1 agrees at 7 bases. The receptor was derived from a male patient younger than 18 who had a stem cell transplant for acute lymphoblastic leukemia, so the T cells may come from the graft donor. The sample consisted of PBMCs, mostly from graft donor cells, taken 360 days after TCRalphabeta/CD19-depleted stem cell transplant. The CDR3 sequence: CASSPSRGPIQYF. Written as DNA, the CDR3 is TGTGCCAGCAGTCCCTCGAGGGGGCCGATTCAGTACTTC.